This T cell receptor beta chain is from a study of T cell responses to AZD1222 COVID-19 vaccine. The trim removed 5 bases at V and 5 bases at J, leaving 4 bases unmatched. This CDR3 spans 13 amino acids. Germline values: CDR1 LNHDA, CDR2 SQIVND (reference sequence). Sequencing was performed with immunoSEQ multiplex PCR; in TCRdb, only in-frame clones are kept and a portion is missing. Here the sample spans about 45,000 clones, approximately 80% being singletons. The sequence was obtained from an adult who received the AZD1222 COVID-19 vaccine. This rearrangement joins TRBV19 to TRBJ1-2, with 8 bases lining up with TRBD1. The input for sequencing was peripheral blood, taken 28 days after the second AZD1222 dose. The CDR3 sequence: CASSDQGAYGYTF. The CDR3 nucleotides read TGTGCCAGTAGTGATCAGGGGGCATATGGCTACACCTTC.